The clone carrying this TCR beta chain was counted a single time. The PCR ran on 60 Vbeta and 13 Jbeta primers. Authors' data handling: In a later analysis, 10 million to 11 million of tens of millions of unique beta chains occurred in at least two donors. Assay: immunoSEQ multiplex PCR; the TCRdb copy retains only in-frame clones and omits some. V and J calls and clone size are those listed in that table; D and trimming were worked out from the DNA. The table has more than 200,000 clones, 60% to 85% seen once. The germline gives CDR1 LNHDA, CDR2 SQIVND (reference sequence). This CDR3 is 14 amino acids long. Trimming shortened V by 4 bases and J by 7 bases, and 16 bases separated the two germline ends. The data stem from a study of cytomegalovirus exposure and HLA in healthy donors. Looking at the study overall: Researchers found that just over 80% of around 400 genotyped donors fell within the Caucasian-associated ancestry cluster.

V is TRBV19 and J is TRBJ2-5; weak D call: TRBD2 (6 bases). The TCR sequence derives from a man aged 40-49 years in good health and CMV-seronegative. The material sequenced was PBMCs. The CDR3 is CASSKQHPEGTQYF. In DNA form, the CDR3 reads TGTGCCAGTAGTAAGCAGCATCCGGAGGGGACCCAGTACTTC. The full variable domain, its missing parts supplied by reference TRBV19 and TRBJ2-5, is DGGITQSPKYLFRKEGQNVTLSCEQNLNHDAMYWYRQDPGQGLRLIYYSQIVNDFQKGDIAEGYSVSREKKESFPLTVTSAQKNPTAFYLCASSKQHPEGTQYFGPGTRLLVL.